Each of the 6 T cell receptor beta chains below was sequenced from the same sample in a study of Ad26.COV2.S vaccination and SARS-CoV-2 variants (dated by TCRdb to about 2021). The protocol used for the library was the immunoSEQ multiplex PCR assay. Here the immuneACCESS table is served through TCRdb, limited to in-frame sequences with V and J called. Missing clones are a known gap in these copies; in checked studies unresolved V genes cover under half, and the rest lacks a known reason. This sample holds around 300,000 clones; less than 90% were observed only once. The top ten clones comprise 9.5% to 12% of the sample. The treatment or condition label corresponds to: some 20 received Ad26.COV2.S at low or high dose, single or two shots; roughly five received placebo; per-sample allocation not given. For vaccine and placebo recipients, repertoires were sequenced using samples collected on day 63 after the first injection.

Material: peripheral blood, obtained in a trial of Ad26.COV2.S vaccine versus placebo. Every receptor here comes from a person between 18 and 59 years old who received the Ad26.COV2.S COVID-19 vaccine or a placebo.

The rearrangement joins TRBV4-3 to TRBJ1-6, with D tentatively TRBD1 (5 bases). The CDR3 has 17 residues. V dropped 2 bases and J dropped 0 bases, with 11 bases sitting between them. CDR1 is LGHNA, CDR2 YSLEER, per germline. CDR3 sequence reads: CASSQSRQSSYNSPLHF. For the CDR3, the DNA is TGCGCCAGCAGCCAAAGTAGACAGAGCTCCTATAATTCACCCCTCCACTTT.

This rearrangement joins TRBV15 to TRBJ2-1; tentatively, D is TRBD2 (6 bases). Trimming stripped 1 base from V and 4 bases from J, with 8 bases between. The CDR3 is made up of 14 amino acids. Per the germline V gene, CDR1 is LNHNV and CDR2 is YYDKDF (reference sequence). Here the CDR3 reads CATSRGEVYNEQFF. The DNA for the CDR3 is TGTGCCACCAGCAGAGGGGAGGTATACAATGAGCAGTTCTTC.

Points on this clone: The sample carries other DNA sequences with the same CDR3. V and J are TRBV3-1 (or the pseudogene TRBV3-2) and TRBJ1-1; D unresolved. The germline V and J ends were trimmed by 1 base and 1 base, with 7 bases remaining between them. The CDR3 contains 14 residues. CDR1 is LGHDT and CDR2 is YNNKEL in the germline V gene (reference sequence). The CDR3 nucleotides read TGTGCCAGCAGCCAAGGGCACAAGAACACTGAAGCTTTCTTT. Protein: CASSQGHKNTEAFF.

This clone appeared a few times. The chain couples TRBV19 to TRBJ1-1; 11 bases agree with TRBD1. This CDR3 contains 16 residues. Trimming took 6 bases from V and 0 from J; bases not matched to a gene: 6. Looked up from germline, CDR1 is LNHDA and CDR2 is SQIVND (reference sequence). In DNA form, the CDR3 reads TGTGCCAGTAGGCTGGGACAGGGGGGAATGAACACTGAAGCTTTCTTT. This sequence encodes CASRLGQGGMNTEAFF.

This chain links TRBV10-3 with TRBJ1-1; tentatively, D is TRBD1 (6 bases). CDR3 size: 15 residues. Germline V gives CDR1 ENHRY, CDR2 SYGVKD. Trimming shortened V by 0 bases and J by 1 base, and 9 bases separated the two germline ends. CDR3 protein: CAISESGGRNTEAFF. The CDR3 DNA reads as TGTGCCATCAGTGAGTCTGGGGGCCGGAACACTGAAGCTTTCTTT.

This chain connects TRBV5-1 to TRBJ2-3, with 7 bases fitting TRBD2. J lost 0 bases, V lost 5 bases, and 18 bases had no gene match. This CDR3 comprises 19 residues. CDR1 and CDR2 (germline): SGHRS, YFSETQ. This chain's CDR3 is CASSSHPAGLTYSTDTQYF. The DNA of the CDR3 is TGCGCCAGCAGTTCCCACCCAGCGGGGCTAACCTATAGCACAGATACGCAGTATTTT.